This T cell receptor beta chain emerged from a study of T-cell reconstitution after alpha-beta-depleted transplantation in children. Findings and caveats of the study: The study traced high day-60 TCRbeta diversity in some patients to surviving recipient T cells and thymic progenitors. When one year had passed after transplant, most T-cell counts and diversity came from newly produced T cells.

On this clonotype: Its cognate antigen is unknown.

V lost 3 bases and J lost 2; bases outside the gene matches: 6. This CDR3 spans 16 amino acids. The germline gives CDR1 LGHDT, CDR2 YNNKEL (reference sequence). A TCRbeta library incorporating unique molecular identifiers was prepared. TCRdb recomputed calls from the PCR reads with MiXCR, one row per CDR3 protein. The data contain 780,000 or so distinct CDR3 sequences, about 16% of them singletons. The TCR comes from a male patient aged 5 to 17 who had a stem cell transplant for acute lymphoblastic leukemia, so the T cells may come from the graft donor. The V call is TRBV3-1, the J call TRBJ2-1; 8 nucleotides match TRBD2. This sample comprised PBMCs, mostly from graft donor cells, obtained 360 days after TCRalphabeta/CD19-depleted stem cell transplant. DNA for the CDR3: TGTGCCAGCAGCCAGGGCGGGAGGCCCCCCTACAATGAGCAGTTCTTC. Protein: CASSQGGRPPYNEQFF.